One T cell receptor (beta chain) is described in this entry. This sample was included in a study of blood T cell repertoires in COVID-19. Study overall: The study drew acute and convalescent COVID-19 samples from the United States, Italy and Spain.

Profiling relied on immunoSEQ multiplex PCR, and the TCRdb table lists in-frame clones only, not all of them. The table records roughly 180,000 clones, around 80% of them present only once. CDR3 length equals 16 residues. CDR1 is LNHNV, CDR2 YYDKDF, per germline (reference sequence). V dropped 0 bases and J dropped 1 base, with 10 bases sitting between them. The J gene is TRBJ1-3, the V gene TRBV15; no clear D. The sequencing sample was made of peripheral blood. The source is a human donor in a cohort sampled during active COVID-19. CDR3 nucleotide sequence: TGTGCCACCAGCAGAGAAGTTTCCACTTCTGGAAACACCATATATTTT. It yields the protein CATSREVSTSGNTIYF.